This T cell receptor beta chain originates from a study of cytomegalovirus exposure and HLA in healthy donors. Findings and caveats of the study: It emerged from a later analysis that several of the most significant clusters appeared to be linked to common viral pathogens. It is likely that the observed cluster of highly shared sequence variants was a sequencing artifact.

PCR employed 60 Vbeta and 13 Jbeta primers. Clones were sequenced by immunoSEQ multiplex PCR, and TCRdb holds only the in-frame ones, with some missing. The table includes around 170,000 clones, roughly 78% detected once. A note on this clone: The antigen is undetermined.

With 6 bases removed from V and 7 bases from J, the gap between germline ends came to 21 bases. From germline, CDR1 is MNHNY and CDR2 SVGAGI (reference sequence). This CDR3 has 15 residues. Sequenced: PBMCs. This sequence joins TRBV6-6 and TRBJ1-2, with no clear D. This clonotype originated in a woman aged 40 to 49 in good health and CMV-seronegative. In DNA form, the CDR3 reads TGTGCCAGCAGCCACTCCCCTGGGGTGGGGAGTGGCTACACCTTC. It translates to CASSHSPGVGSGYTF.